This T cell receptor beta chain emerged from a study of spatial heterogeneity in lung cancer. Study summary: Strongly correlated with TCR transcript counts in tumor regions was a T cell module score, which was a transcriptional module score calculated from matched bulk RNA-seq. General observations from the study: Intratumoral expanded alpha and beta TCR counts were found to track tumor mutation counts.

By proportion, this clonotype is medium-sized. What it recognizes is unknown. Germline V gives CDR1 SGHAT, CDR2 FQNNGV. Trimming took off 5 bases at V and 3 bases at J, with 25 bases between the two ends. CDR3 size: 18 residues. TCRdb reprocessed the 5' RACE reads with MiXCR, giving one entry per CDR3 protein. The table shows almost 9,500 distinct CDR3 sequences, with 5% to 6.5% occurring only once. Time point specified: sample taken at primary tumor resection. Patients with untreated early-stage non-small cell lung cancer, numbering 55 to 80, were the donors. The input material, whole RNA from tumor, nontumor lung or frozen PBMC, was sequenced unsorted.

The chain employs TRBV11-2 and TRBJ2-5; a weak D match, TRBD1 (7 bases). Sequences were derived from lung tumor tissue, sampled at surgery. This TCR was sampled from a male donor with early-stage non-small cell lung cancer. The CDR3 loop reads CASSKTLRDSKGKETQYF. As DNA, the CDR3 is TGTGCCAGCAGCAAGACGCTGCGGGACAGTAAGGGCAAAGAGACCCAGTACTTC.